The rows below give T cell receptor beta chains drawn from one sample of a study of blood T cell repertoires in COVID-19. TCRdb keeps only in-frame clones here, not all; method: immunoSEQ multiplex PCR. There are more than 40,000 clones in the sample; around 85% occur only once, and around 4.5% lies in the top ten. Sequenced input: peripheral blood. The source of these receptors is a man aged 45-65 years with active COVID-19. Both conserved end residues are part of each CDR3. The order of the fields is V gene, D gene, clone size, J gene, CDR3 protein, CDR3 DNA. D genes are given only for firm matches. Part of the rows lack a size; the others show once, few, many or a class for expanded clones.

TRBV6-6	-	once	TRBJ2-1	CASSLGVVQFF	TGTGCCAGCTCTCTGGGAGTTGTGCAGTTCTTC
TRBV27	-	few	TRBJ1-2	CASSQDLGRARSYTF	TGTGCCAGCAGCCAAGATTTGGGCAGGGCTAGAAGCTACACCTTC
TRBV4-2	-	-	TRBJ1-1	CASSQARGDVTEAFF	TGTGCCAGCAGCCAGGCTAGAGGAGACGTCACTGAAGCTTTCTTT
TRBV4-1	TRBD1	-	TRBJ1-1	CASSQTDRAATEAFF	TGCGCCAGCAGCCAAACGGACAGGGCGGCCACTGAAGCTTTCTTT
TRBV11-2	-	-	TRBJ1-2	CASSSGQGRVSYTF	TGTGCCAGCAGCTCAGGGCAGGGTCGGGTTAGCTACACCTTC
TRBV27	-	-	TRBJ1-1	CASSFLGGSVNTEAFF	TGTGCCAGCAGTTTTTTAGGGGGTTCGGTGAACACTGAAGCTTTCTTT
TRBV24-1	-	-	TRBJ1-2	CATSDPFGGGYTF	TGTGCCACCAGTGACCCCTTCGGCGGAGGCTACACCTTC
TRBV28	-	few	TRBJ2-6	CASSLASGANVLTF	TGTGCCAGCAGTTTGGCCTCTGGGGCCAACGTCCTGACTTTC
TRBV7-9	TRBD1	few	TRBJ2-7	CASSLARTGSYEQYF	TGTGCCAGCAGCTTAGCGCGGACAGGGTCCTACGAGCAGTACTTC
TRBV3-1/TRBV3-2	-	once	TRBJ2-5	CASSPRGGRREETQYF	TGTGCCAGCAGCCCCCGAGGGGGTAGGCGGGAAGAGACCCAGTACTTC
TRBV6-2/TRBV6-3	-	-	TRBJ2-7	CASSYSVGQRTYEQYF	TGTGCCAGCAGTTACTCTGTCGGTCAGAGGACCTACGAGCAGTACTTC
TRBV6-5	TRBD1	-	TRBJ2-7	CASSPYRGQYEQYF	TGTGCCAGCAGTCCCTACAGGGGGCAGTACGAGCAGTACTTC
TRBV5-6	-	once	TRBJ2-3	CASSLRGTDTQYF	TGTGCCAGCAGCTTACGGGGAACAGATACGCAGTATTTT
TRBV2	TRBD2	-	TRBJ2-2	CASSETSGGFTGELFF	TGTGCCAGCAGCGAGACTAGCGGGGGGTTCACCGGGGAGCTGTTTTTT
TRBV27	TRBD2	-	TRBJ2-3	CASTGGGKLSTDTQYF	TGTGCCAGCACCGGGGGGGGGAAACTCAGCACAGATACGCAGTATTTT
TRBV11-3	-	-	TRBJ2-1	CASSSNPGEQFF	TGTGCCAGCAGCTCAAATCCGGGTGAGCAGTTCTTC
TRBV3-1/TRBV3-2	TRBD1	-	TRBJ2-3	CASSQRWTGVNTDTQYF	TGTGCCAGCAGCCAACGTTGGACAGGGGTAAACACAGATACGCAGTATTTT
TRBV27	-	-	TRBJ1-3	CASSLNRESGNTIYF	TGTGCCAGCAGTTTAAACAGGGAGAGTGGAAACACCATATATTTT
TRBV10-3	-	-	TRBJ1-3	CATFTGEGTIYF	TGTGCCACCTTCACAGGTGAAGGGACCATATATTTT
TRBV18	-	-	TRBJ1-4	CASSAQQGTNEKLFF	TGTGCCAGCTCAGCCCAACAGGGAACTAATGAAAAACTGTTTTTT
TRBV27	-	-	TRBJ1-2	CASRDWHYGYTF	TGTGCCAGCAGGGACTGGCACTATGGCTACACCTTC
TRBV24-1	-	-	TRBJ2-1	CATTLGGDNEQFF	TGTGCCACCACCCTAGGGGGAGACAATGAGCAGTTCTTC
TRBV6-5	TRBD2	-	TRBJ2-7	CASSYGGLAGDEQYF	TGTGCCAGCAGTTACGGGGGACTAGCGGGGGACGAGCAGTACTTC
TRBV6-6	TRBD1	once	TRBJ1-5	CASSLTGDNQPQHF	TGTGCCAGCAGCCTGACAGGGGACAATCAGCCCCAGCATTTT
TRBV5-6	TRBD2	-	TRBJ2-2	CASSSTGTSGGVRELFF	TGTGCCAGCAGCTCAACCGGGACTAGCGGGGGGGTGCGGGAGCTGTTTTTT
TRBV4-3	TRBD2	-	TRBJ2-1	CASSQDSGGALNEQFF	TGCGCCAGCAGCCAAGATAGCGGGGGGGCGTTGAATGAGCAGTTCTTC
TRBV19	TRBD1	-	TRBJ2-4	CASRGQGTAKNIQYF	TGTGCCAGTAGGGGACAGGGAACAGCCAAAAACATTCAGTACTTC
TRBV9	TRBD2	-	TRBJ2-5	CASSPRGGMEETQYF	TGTGCCAGCAGCCCCCGGGGGGGGATGGAAGAGACCCAGTACTTC
TRBV4-1	-	-	TRBJ1-5	CASSQDRETRSQPQHF	TGCGCCAGCAGCCAAGATAGGGAGACAAGGAGTCAGCCCCAGCATTTT
TRBV18	TRBD1	-	TRBJ1-2	CASSPLTGVRSYGYTF	TGTGCCAGCTCACCACTAACAGGGGTACGAAGCTATGGCTACACCTTC
TRBV7-6	-	-	TRBJ1-4	CASSLVMGPGEKLFF	TGTGCCAGCAGCTTAGTTATGGGGCCGGGTGAAAAACTGTTTTTT
TRBV5-6	-	-	TRBJ1-1	CASSLGALLNQGISTEAFF	TGTGCCAGCAGCTTGGGAGCCCTCCTTAATCAGGGAATATCCACTGAAGCTTTCTTT
TRBV11-2	-	-	TRBJ1-5	CASSWGHFSNQPQHF	TGTGCCAGCAGCTGGGGACACTTCAGCAATCAGCCCCAGCATTTT
TRBV4-2	-	once	TRBJ2-7	CASSHLGGRYEQYF	TGTGCCAGCAGCCATTTGGGCGGGCGGTACGAGCAGTACTTC
TRBV7-8	TRBD2	-	TRBJ2-2	CASSDLAGLAVRELFF	TGTGCCAGCAGCGACCTCGCTGGACTAGCAGTACGGGAGCTGTTTTTT
TRBV7-9	TRBD1	-	TRBJ1-6	CASSFVGTGHF	TGTGCCAGCAGTTTTGTCGGGACAGGGCACTTT
TRBV4-1	-	once	TRBJ2-3	CASSQDGGAGPDTQYF	TGCGCCAGCAGCCAAGATGGGGGGGCCGGGCCAGATACGCAGTATTTT
TRBV10-1	TRBD1	-	TRBJ2-3	CASRTGVGYTQYF	TGCGCCAGCCGGACAGGGGTTGGGTATACGCAGTATTTT
TRBV19	-	-	TRBJ2-5	CASSIDQGEETQYF	TGTGCCAGTAGTATAGATCAAGGAGAAGAGACCCAGTACTTC
TRBV7-9	TRBD1	-	TRBJ1-1	CASSSGQGEAFF	TGTGCCAGCAGCTCCGGACAGGGCGAAGCTTTCTTT
TRBV19	-	-	TRBJ2-2	CALEVRGRSGELFF	TGTGCCCTTGAAGTCAGAGGAAGATCCGGGGAGCTGTTTTTT
TRBV27	-	-	TRBJ2-5	CASSLYSLGKETQYF	TGTGCCAGCAGTTTATATTCCCTCGGGAAAGAGACCCAGTACTTC
TRBV7-9	-	-	TRBJ2-7	CASSLVRQGPGEQYF	TGTGCCAGCAGCTTAGTCAGGCAGGGGCCTGGCGAGCAGTACTTC
TRBV3-1/TRBV3-2	-	-	TRBJ2-1	CASSEDWTSYNEQFF	TGTGCCAGCAGCGAGGACTGGACGTCCTACAATGAGCAGTTCTTC
TRBV5-1	TRBD1	-	TRBJ1-2	CASSLAGGVGYTF	TGCGCCAGCAGCTTGGCAGGGGGCGTTGGCTACACCTTC
TRBV6-5	-	-	TRBJ1-1	CASSHRNTLNTEAFF	TGTGCCAGCTCCCACAGGAATACCCTGAACACTGAAGCTTTCTTT
TRBV5-6	-	-	TRBJ2-2	CASSFGSSGELFF	TGTGCCAGCAGCTTTGGCTCTTCCGGGGAGCTGTTTTTT
TRBV18	TRBD1	-	TRBJ1-1	CASSPRTMGQGYTEAFF	TGTGCCAGCTCGCCAAGAACTATGGGACAGGGTTACACTGAAGCTTTCTTT
TRBV10-1	TRBD2	-	TRBJ2-3	CASSPGRATSTDTQYF	TGCGCCAGCAGCCCCGGGAGGGCCACTAGCACAGATACGCAGTATTTT
TRBV4-3	-	-	TRBJ2-3	CASSQEIPRGIGSTDTQYF	TGCGCCAGCAGCCAAGAGATTCCCCGAGGGATCGGGTCCACAGATACGCAGTATTTT
TRBV2	-	-	TRBJ2-1	CASSPRLAEQFF	TGTGCCAGCTCCCCCAGGCTGGCTGAGCAGTTCTTC
TRBV27	-	-	TRBJ2-5	CASSLSSADQETQYF	TGTGCCAGCAGTTTAAGTAGCGCCGACCAAGAGACCCAGTACTTC
TRBV23-1	-	-	TRBJ1-2	CASSQIPPHRFHFNYGYTF	TGCGCCAGCAGTCAAATCCCTCCCCACAGATTCCACTTTAACTATGGCTACACCTTC
TRBV24-1	TRBD1	-	TRBJ2-2	CATSDAGTGRSGELFF	TGTGCCACCAGTGATGCCGGGACAGGGCGATCCGGGGAGCTGTTTTTT
TRBV7-2	-	-	TRBJ2-5	CASLGAGQTTWETQYF	TGTGCCAGCCTAGGCGCGGGACAGACTACCTGGGAGACCCAGTACTTC
TRBV5-1	TRBD2	-	TRBJ2-3	CASSLVGLASTDTQYF	TGCGCCAGCAGCTTGGTAGGACTAGCGAGCACAGATACGCAGTATTTT
TRBV11-3	TRBD1	-	TRBJ1-1	CASSSTGVPNTEAFF	TGTGCCAGCAGTTCAACAGGGGTCCCGAACACTGAAGCTTTCTTT
TRBV10-3	-	-	TRBJ1-2	CAIRMHQGTYGYTF	TGTGCCATCAGAATGCATCAGGGGACGTATGGCTACACCTTC
TRBV6-5	-	-	TRBJ2-1	CASSRVRYNEQFF	TGTGCCAGCAGCCGCGTGAGATACAATGAGCAGTTCTTC
TRBV27	TRBD1	few	TRBJ2-1	CASSLTRTGITYNEQFF	TGTGCCAGCAGTTTAACCAGGACAGGGATTACCTACAATGAGCAGTTCTTC